Presented here are 22 T cell receptor beta chains from one specimen sequenced in a study of CD8 T cells in ankylosing spondylitis. TCRdb itself ran the 5' RACE reads through MiXCR, one entry per CDR3 protein. This sample carries a few hundred thousand distinct CDR3 sequences, around 10% of them seen once, and the ten largest clones take less than 7.5%. The specimen was blood, either unsorted or a sorted T cell fraction (not recorded which). The receptors derive from a male donor with ankylosing spondylitis or in good health (not recorded which).

This clonotype showed up many times. The V call is TRBV5-1, the J call TRBJ2-2; D possibly corresponds to TRBD1 (6 bases). V was clipped by 3 bases and J by 0 bases, with 9 bases between them. Germline V gene sequence: CDR1 SGHRS, CDR2 YFSETQ. CDR3 length: 15 residues. The CDR3 DNA sequence: TGCGCCAGCAGCTCCCGGACAGCGAACACCGGGGAGCTGTTTTTT. Its translation is CASSSRTANTGELFF.

The chain is built from TRBV20-1 and TRBJ1-1; D unresolved. V lost 3 bases and J 3 bases, leaving 11 bases between the germline ends. This CDR3 has 13 residues. The germline CDR1 and CDR2 sequences are DFQATT and SNEGSKA (reference sequence). The CDR3 DNA sequence: TGCAGTGCTAGCGGCGGAGGATACACTGAAGCTTTCTTT. It specifies CSASGGGYTEAFF.

This clonotype was seen only a few times. The chain uses TRBV12-3 or TRBV12-4 and TRBJ2-5; D might be TRBD1 (6 bases). This CDR3 has 16 residues. The V gene lost 0 bases and the J gene lost 4 bases, with 15 bases spanning the gap. The CDR3 sequence: CASSLAGAHSVETQYF. DNA for the CDR3: TGTGCCAGCAGTTTAGCGGGGGCGCATAGTGTAGAGACCCAGTACTTC.

The chain joins TRBV27 to TRBJ2-3; D perhaps matches TRBD2 (6 bases). V was shortened by 4 bases and J by 4 bases, with 12 bases between the two germline ends. The CDR3 extends over 14 amino acids. CDR1 and CDR2 (germline): MNHEY, SMNVEV (reference sequence). The chain's CDR3 is CASSSGGLADTQYF. CDR3 DNA: TGTGCCAGCAGTTCTGGAGGGTTAGCAGATACGCAGTATTTT.

This clonotype was detected many times. V gene TRBV5-1 combines with J gene TRBJ2-1, with 8 bases matching TRBD2. This CDR3 is built from 16 residues. Germline V gene lookup returns CDR1 SGHRS and CDR2 YFSETQ. V lost 3 bases to trimming and J lost 4 bases; unmatched junction nucleotides: 9. In DNA, the CDR3 is TGCGCCAGCAGCTCCCCTGGAAGCGGGGGATACAATGAGCAGTTCTTC. Translated: CASSSPGSGGYNEQFF.

There are many counts of this clonotype. The chain recombines TRBV21-1 with TRBJ1-1. TRBV21-1 is a pseudogene locus. The CDR3 totals 15 residues. The CDR3 loop reads CASSKYRAMNTEAFF. The CDR3 region has the DNA TGTGCCAGCAGCAAATATCGGGCTATGAACACTGAAGCTTTCTTT.

This chain joins TRBV10-3 and TRBJ1-1; D is undetermined. Germline-derived CDR1 and CDR2 are ENHRY and SYGVKD. Trimming shortened V by 3 bases and J by 1 base, and 6 bases separated the two germline ends. The CDR3 covers 13 residues. CDR3 in DNA: TGTGCCATCAGTGACCGGGGGAACACTGAAGCTTTCTTT. Protein product: CAISDRGNTEAFF.

This clonotype has at least ten counts. V and J are TRBV20-1 and TRBJ2-7; no firm D call. The germline CDR1 and CDR2 sequences are DFQATT and SNEGSKA (reference sequence). This CDR3 region has 13 residues. Trimming took off 5 bases at V and 6 bases at J, with 17 bases between the two ends. This chain's CDR3 is CSAEISGPPEQYF. In DNA form, the CDR3 reads TGCAGTGCTGAGATCTCAGGACCACCCGAGCAGTACTTC.

This clonotype has a count of ten or more. The chain recombines TRBV12-3 or TRBV12-4 with TRBJ1-5; D possibly corresponds to TRBD1 (5 bases). Trimming took 5 bases from V and 0 from J, leaving 11 bases between them. CDR3 length: 15 residues. CDR3 residues: CASSPRGGSNQPQHF. As DNA, the CDR3 is TGTGCCAGCAGTCCCCGGGGGGGTAGCAATCAGCCCCAGCATTTT.

This clonotype was seen more than once but under ten times. The chain joins TRBV11-1 to TRBJ2-1, with a tentative D call TRBD2 (6 bases). Looked up from germline, CDR1 is SGHAT and CDR2 is FQDESV (reference sequence). V was cut by 2 bases and J by 5 bases, with 16 bases left in between. The CDR3 is 16 residues long. The CDR3 DNA reads TGTGCCAGCAGCTTAAACGTTGCGGGAAGCCACAATGAGCAGTTCTTC. Protein sequence: CASSLNVAGSHNEQFF.

This clonotype appeared many times. The chain recombines TRBV7-6 with TRBJ2-4; a possible D gene is TRBD2 (6 bases). The CDR3 totals 15 residues. Germline CDR1 reads SGHVS; CDR2 reads FNYEAQ. V dropped 4 bases and J dropped 8 bases, with 18 bases sitting between them. The CDR3 region has the DNA TGTGCCAGCAGCTATAGCGGTGGCCGCGGGGACATTCAGTACTTC. Protein product: CASSYSGGRGDIQYF.

Comment on this clonotype: Being one base from a much bigger clone, this may be a read error. The chain has TRBV9 and TRBJ2-6, with D tentatively TRBD1 (5 bases). CDR1 SGDLS and CDR2 YYNGEE come from the germline V gene. V shed 2 bases and J shed 4 bases, with 10 bases lying between them. The CDR3 has 15 amino acids. CDR3 amino acids: CASSVGAIGANVLTF. The CDR3 DNA reads TGTGCCAGCAGCGTTGGGGCTATCGGGGCCAACGTCCTGACTTTC.

This clonotype was detected only a few times. A much larger clone sits a single nucleotide away, making a read error possible. The chain uses TRBV10-3 and TRBJ2-5, with D possibly called TRBD1 or TRBD2 (5 bases each). This CDR3 is 13 amino acids long. The V end lost 10 bases, the J end lost 2 bases, and 14 bases lay between the germline ends. Germline V gives CDR1 ENHRY, CDR2 SYGVKD. The CDR3 reads CATGDGAQETQYF. The CDR3, as DNA: TGTGCCACTGGGGACGGAGCTCAAGAGACCCAGTACTTC.

This chain connects TRBV5-1 to TRBJ1-6; D remains unclear. V lost 4 bases and J lost 10, with 15 bases in between. CDR1 and CDR2 (germline): SGHRS, YFSETQ. The length of the CDR3 is 14 residues. The DNA of the CDR3 is TGCGCCAGCAGCATTGAGACTCGGGAATCACCCCTCCACTTT. This encodes CASSIETRESPLHF.

This clonotype was seen at least ten times. The chain has TRBV11-2 and TRBJ1-1; D is unclear. V was cut by 2 bases and J by 1 base, with 8 bases left in between. The germline V gene encodes CDR1 SGHAT and CDR2 FQNNGV. This CDR3 has 14 residues. The CDR3 spells CASSLYTTNTEAFF. The CDR3 region has the DNA TGTGCCAGCAGCTTATACACCACGAACACTGAAGCTTTCTTT.

This clonotype was counted many times. The chain couples TRBV2 to TRBJ2-7; 8 bases fit TRBD1. The germline V gene encodes CDR1 SNHLY and CDR2 FYNNEI. There are 14 residues in the CDR3. V lost 6 bases to trimming and J lost 3 bases; unmatched junction nucleotides: 7. CDR3 nucleotides: TGTGCCAGCAGCCCATGGACAGGGCTCTACGAGCAGTACTTC. Protein sequence: CASSPWTGLYEQYF.

In its sample, this clonotype was seen many times. The rearrangement links TRBV6-6 to TRBJ1-1; no reliable D call. There are 13 residues in the CDR3. Germline V CDR1 and CDR2: MNHNY, SVGAGI (reference sequence). Deletions cut 4 bases from V and 4 bases from J, with 10 bases between. The CDR3 spells CASSFRGPTEAFF. The CDR3 bases are TGTGCCAGCAGTTTCCGAGGACCCACTGAAGCTTTCTTT.

This clonotype was seen at least ten times. V usage is TRBV5-1 and J usage is TRBJ1-1; D not certain. Germline V CDR1 and CDR2: SGHRS, YFSETQ. CDR3 length: 12 residues. The ends were cut back, 4 bases at V and 8 bases at J, with 12 bases in the middle. The CDR3 protein is CASSVDGGEAFF. Written as DNA, the CDR3 is TGCGCCAGCAGCGTCGACGGAGGCGAAGCTTTCTTT.

This clonotype was counted a few times. The chain links TRBV29-1 to TRBJ1-1, with D hard to call. Germline V lookup: CDR1 SQVTM, CDR2 ANQGSEA. CDR3 length: 12 residues. Between the trimmed V and J ends, which lost 1 base and 1 base, there was a span of 4 bases. CDR3 protein: CSVEAENTEAFF. For the CDR3, the DNA is TGCAGCGTTGAAGCAGAGAACACTGAAGCTTTCTTT.

This clonotype was observed at least ten times. The chain carries TRBV20-1 and TRBJ1-4; D might be TRBD1 (5 bases). Germline assignment: CDR1 DFQATT and CDR2 SNEGSKA (reference sequence). The CDR3 covers 14 residues. With 0 bases removed from V and 8 bases from J, the gap between germline ends came to 13 bases. CDR3 nucleotides: TGCAGTGCTAGAGATTTTCAGGGAGGGGAAAAACTGTTTTTT. It translates to CSARDFQGGEKLFF.

This clonotype was seen repeatedly, ten times or more. The rearrangement joins TRBV25-1 to TRBJ2-7; possible D gene TRBD2, 6 bases. The CDR3 extends over 14 amino acids. V was shortened by 1 base and J by 5 bases, with 12 bases between the two germline ends. Germline-derived CDR1 and CDR2 are MGHDK and SYGVNS. Written as DNA, the CDR3 is TGTGCCAGCAGTGAATTCCGGGGGACCCACGAGCAGTACTTC. As protein: CASSEFRGTHEQYF.

The V call is TRBV3-1, the J call TRBJ2-7; D perhaps matches TRBD2 (5 bases). CDR1 and CDR2 from the germline V gene are LGHDT and YNNKEL (reference sequence). Trimming removed 1 base at V and 7 bases at J, with 11 bases between. This CDR3 region has 13 residues. The CDR3 coding sequence is TGTGCCAGCAGCCAAGCTGGCGGGCTGGAGCAGTACTTC. It yields the protein CASSQAGGLEQYF.